This T cell receptor beta chain was found in a study of beta chain features in type 1 diabetes. Cells sorted by CD45RO/CCR7/CD25/CD127/CD95/CD27 comprised CD4+ naive, central memory, regulatory and stem cell-like memory cells. Trimming pared 2 bases from V and 2 bases from J, leaving 10 bases between. Germline loops: CDR1 MGHDK, CDR2 SYGVNS. This CDR3 region has 14 residues. TCRB transcripts that were expressed got sequenced, as all of the isolated RNA had been reverse transcribed. Assay: immunoSEQ multiplex PCR; the TCRdb copy retains only in-frame clones and omits some. The data show around 360,000 clones, over 9.5% seen once. In its sample, this clone was seen a few times. Its antigen is not identified. Findings and limits, study-wide: Across all four CD4+ subsets, people with type 1 diabetes showed modestly shorter TCRB CDR3s.

The clonotype originates from a woman aged 18-30 years with type 1 diabetes. Sequencing input: naive CD4+ T cells from blood. The chain combines TRBV25-1 with TRBJ2-7; D gene unclear. Here the CDR3 reads CASSEAHSTYEQYF. CDR3 DNA sequence: TGTGCCAGCAGTGAAGCGCACTCCACCTACGAGCAGTACTTC.